The 19 T cell receptor beta chains below were found in one sample sequenced in a study of blood T cells in healthy people across ages. Using a J-beta primer mix together with a sample-barcoded 5' primer, a second PCR was run for about 6 to 11 cycles. From the 5' RACE reads, TCRdb called clonotypes with MiXCR, one entry per CDR3 protein. The sample shows about 1.6 million distinct CDR3 sequences, roughly 32% of them seen only once. Sequencing was performed on blood. These TCRs come from a woman aged 30 to 39 in good health.

The J gene is TRBJ2-1, the V gene TRBV6-2 or TRBV6-3, with D possibly being TRBD1 (6 bases). Germline V gene sequence: CDR1 MNHEY, CDR2 SVGEGT. Trimming removed 2 bases from V and 0 bases from J, with 17 bases in between. The CDR3 consists of 18 residues. The CDR3 reads CASSYVDSRQNSYNEQFF. CDR3 DNA: TGTGCCAGCAGTTACGTGGACAGTCGTCAAAACTCCTACAATGAGCAGTTCTTC.

To note about this clonotype: An end of the junction differs from the germline gene, which may be a read error. V and J are TRBV3-1 and TRBJ2-6; the D is unclear. The germline V gene has CDR1 LGHDT and CDR2 YNNKEL (reference sequence). This CDR3 is 12 amino acids long. CDR3 sequence reads: CASSQGANALTF. Written as DNA, the CDR3 is TGTGCCAGCAGCCAAGGTGCCAACGCCCTGACTTTC. The entire variable domain, with the rest obtained from reference TRBV3-1 and TRBJ2-6, is as follows: DTAVSQTPKYLVTQMGNDKSIKCEQNLGHDTMYWYKQDSKKFLKIMFSYNNKELIINETVPNRFSPKSPDKAHLNLHINSLELGDSAVYFCASSQGANALTFGAGSRLTVL.

In this sample, this clonotype turned up a few times. The V gene is TRBV13, the J gene TRBJ2-6, with D tentatively TRBD1 (6 bases). Germline CDR1 reads PRHDT; CDR2 reads FYEKMQ (reference sequence). V was clipped by 7 bases and J by 0 bases, with 13 bases between them. The length of the CDR3 is 16 residues. The DNA for the CDR3 is TGTGCCAGCATCCGAAAAGGGGGCTCTGGGGCCAACGTCCTGACTTTC. Its protein product is CASIRKGGSGANVLTF.

This clonotype was observed a few times. The chain joins TRBV20-1 to TRBJ1-2; TRBD1 is a possible D gene (5 bases). CDR1 DFQATT and CDR2 SNEGSKA come from the germline V gene (reference sequence). Trimming cost V 0 bases and J 6 bases, with 17 bases left between them. CDR3 length equals 15 residues. The CDR3 DNA reads as TGCAGTGCTAGAGACCCAGGGAGGAATAAGGATGGCTACACCTTC. Translation gives CSARDPGRNKDGYTF.

V and J are TRBV5-1 and TRBJ1-1; 8 positions match TRBD1. V trimming: 1 base; J trimming: 10 bases; junction bases outside the gene matches: 9. Germline V gene sequence: CDR1 SGHRS, CDR2 YFSETQ. The CDR3 is made up of 14 amino acids. CDR3 sequence: CASSLSNRGGRAFF. CDR3 nucleotide sequence: TGCGCCAGCAGCTTGTCAAACAGGGGGGGGCGAGCTTTCTTT. The entire variable domain, with the rest obtained from reference TRBV5-1 and TRBJ1-1, is as follows: KAGVTQTPRYLIKTRGQQVTLSCSPISGHRSVSWYQQTPGQGLQFLFEYFSETQRNKGNFPGRFSGRQFSNSRSEMNVSTLELGDSALYLCASSLSNRGGRAFFGQGTRLTVV.

The table lists this clonotype with a few counts. The chain couples TRBV6-2 or TRBV6-3 to TRBJ2-7; 11 bases fit TRBD2. The CDR3 sequence is 15 residues long. The germline V gene has CDR1 MNHEY and CDR2 SVGEGT. J lost 2 bases, V lost 2 bases, and 2 bases had no gene match. The CDR3 region is CASSYVAGGAYEQYF. The CDR3 DNA reads TGTGCCAGCAGTTACGTAGCGGGAGGGGCCTACGAGCAGTACTTC.

The sample holds a few counts of this clonotype. The chain couples TRBV7-9 to TRBJ2-3; D remains ambiguous. Germline loops: CDR1 SEHNR, CDR2 FQNEAQ (reference sequence). The CDR3 extends over 13 amino acids. V lost 5 bases and J 4 bases, leaving 10 bases between the germline ends. DNA of the CDR3: TGTGCCAGCAGCCCTAGGGCCTCAGATACGCAGTATTTT. Protein sequence: CASSPRASDTQYF.

This clonotype was recorded a few times. The V gene is TRBV24-1, the J gene TRBJ2-7; 9 bases match TRBD2. From germline, CDR1 is KGHDR and CDR2 SFDVKD. J lost 8 bases, V lost 0 bases, and 13 bases had no gene match. The CDR3 is 17 amino acids. The CDR3 DNA reads TGTGCCACCAGTGATTTGCCTAAAATCGGCGGGGGGGCCAAGCAGTACTTC. Translating it yields CATSDLPKIGGGAKQYF.

This chain joins TRBV29-1 and TRBJ2-1, with unresolved D. Germline values: CDR1 SQVTM, CDR2 ANQGSEA. V lost 6 bases and J 6 bases, leaving 15 bases between the germline ends. The CDR3 has 13 amino acids. This chain's CDR3 is CSVDRRVGNEQFF. CDR3 nucleotides: TGCAGCGTGGATAGACGGGTGGGCAATGAGCAGTTCTTC.

Worth noting for this clonotype: At one boundary the junction diverges from the germline segment, which might be a read error. This rearrangement joins TRBV9 to TRBJ1-1, with D maybe TRBD1 (6 bases). The CDR3 length is 13 residues. Germline CDR1 and CDR2: SGDLS and YYNGEE. The CDR3, as DNA: TGTGCCGGCAGCGTAGGGGGGAGCACTGAAGCTTTCTTT. Its translation: CAGSVGGSTEAFF. The full variable domain, in which reference TRBV9 and TRBJ1-1 provide the parts outside the CDR3, is DSGVTQTPKHLITATGQRVTLRCSPRSGDLSVYWYQQSLDQGLQFLIQYYNGEERAKGNILERFSAQQFPDLHSELNLSSLELGDSALYFCAGSVGGSTEAFFGQGTRLTVV.

This chain uses TRBV2 with TRBJ1-4, with D possibly matching TRBD1 (5 bases). CDR1 and CDR2 from the germline V gene are SNHLY and FYNNEI. This CDR3 spans 14 amino acids. The V and J ends lost 6 bases and 8 bases respectively, with 16 bases between them. Written as DNA, the CDR3 is TGTGCCAGCAGATCGGACACAACCGGGGAAAAACTGTTTTTT. Its protein is CASRSDTTGEKLFF.

The chain links TRBV7-9 to TRBJ2-5; TRBD1 might be the D (5 bases). This CDR3 has 12 amino acids. The germline V and J ends were trimmed by 6 bases and 7 bases, with 12 bases remaining between them. Germline loops: CDR1 SEHNR, CDR2 FQNEAQ (reference sequence). CDR3 protein: CASRQASGTQYF. DNA for the CDR3: TGTGCCAGCAGACAGGCCTCTGGGACCCAGTACTTC.

This clonotype was seen more than once but under ten times. The rearrangement uses TRBV20-1 and TRBJ2-7, with TRBD2 matching 12 bases. Germline V gives CDR1 DFQATT, CDR2 SNEGSKA (reference sequence). The CDR3 contains 14 residues. The J segment lost 5 bases and the V segment lost 5 bases, leaving 7 bases of the junction unmatched. CDR3 DNA sequence: TGCAGTGCTGGGAGGACTAGCGGGAACCACGAGCAGTACTTC. It yields the protein CSAGRTSGNHEQYF.

V usage is TRBV11-1 and J usage is TRBJ2-5; D tentatively fits TRBD1 or TRBD2 (6 bases each). Deletions cut 8 bases from V and 2 bases from J, with 15 bases between. In germline, CDR1 is SGHAT, CDR2 FQDESV (reference sequence). This CDR3 region has 14 residues. In DNA form, the CDR3 reads TGTGCCAGCCAAAGGGGGGCAGTTCAAGAGACCCAGTACTTC. Translated: CASQRGAVQETQYF.

This clonotype was counted many times. This chain links TRBV20-1 with TRBJ2-5; maybe TRBD2 (6 bases). Per the germline V gene, CDR1 is DFQATT and CDR2 is SNEGSKA (reference sequence). This CDR3 comprises 14 residues. The V end lost 6 bases, the J end lost 6 bases, and 20 bases lay between the germline ends. For the CDR3, the DNA is TGCAGTGCCCCCGCCGGGGGTTCAGGGCAGACCCAGTACTTC. Translated: CSAPAGGSGQTQYF.

The chain employs TRBV28 and TRBJ2-1; D possibly corresponds to TRBD2 (5 bases). V was pared by 8 bases and J by 4 bases, with 24 bases between. Per germline, CDR1 MDHEN and CDR2 SYDVKM. This CDR3 has 17 residues. The CDR3 bases are TGTGCCAGCTCGGAAAACGGACTCCTTCTCCGGTACAATGAGCAGTTCTTC. This encodes CASSENGLLLRYNEQFF.

This clonotype occurred a few times. The rearrangement uses TRBV6-5 and TRBJ2-1, with TRBD1 matching 10 bases. This CDR3 contains 15 residues. V dropped 2 bases and J dropped 8; count of bases not matched to a gene: 6. The germline V gene has CDR1 MNHEY and CDR2 SVGAGI. The CDR3 sequence is CASSYGQGVVDEQFF. In nucleotides, the CDR3 is TGTGCCAGCAGTTACGGACAGGGGGTAGTTGATGAGCAGTTCTTC.

The chain combines TRBV5-1 with TRBJ2-7, with TRBD1 as a possible D gene (5 bases). The ends were cut back, 3 bases at V and 6 bases at J, with 13 bases in the middle. The CDR3 is 13 amino acids. The germline CDR1 and CDR2 sequences are SGHRS and YFSETQ. CDR3 protein: CASSSDTVGEQYF. CDR3 coding DNA: TGCGCCAGCAGCTCGGACACAGTGGGCGAGCAGTACTTC.

The chain joins TRBV28 to TRBJ2-1; unclear D gene. The germline V gene encodes CDR1 MDHEN and CDR2 SYDVKM. The CDR3 runs to 10 residues. Between the trimmed V and J ends, which lost 10 bases and 15 bases, there was a span of 16 bases. The CDR3 spells CAIGFNGLFF. The DNA for the CDR3 is TGTGCCATTGGATTTAACGGGCTGTTCTTC.